These T cell receptor beta chains were read from a single sample in a study of human T cells and chemical hapten exposure. TCRdb passed the RACE reads through MiXCR, listing each CDR3 protein once. The table has about 100,000 distinct CDR3 sequences, 8% to 11% seen once. The sequencing used whole blood, collected in connection with sensitization to the hapten diphenylcyclopropenone (DPC). The receptors shown here come from a man aged 40-55 years with alopecia areata. Some clones in this sample may be carry-over from other donors' samples. Each CDR3 is given with its conserved first and last residue. A D gene is named only where the DNA matches it firmly. Clone size is not always given. Where it is, it says once, few, many or a class for expanded clones.

CDR3 DNA | CDR3 protein | V gene | clone size | CDR3 length | J gene | D gene
TGTGCCAGCAGCCTCACGTCTTACACAGATACGCAGTATTTT | CASSLTSYTDTQYF | TRBV7-2 | - | 14 | TRBJ2-3 | -
TGTGCCACCAGTGATACAGGGTATGGGGCCAACGTCCTGACTTTC | CATSDTGYGANVLTF | TRBV24-1 | - | 15 | TRBJ2-6 | -
TGTGCCAGCAGCCATTCCGGGACGGGGGCCTCTGGGGCCAACGTCCTGACTTTC | CASSHSGTGASGANVLTF | TRBV7-6 | few | 18 | TRBJ2-6 | -
TGTGCCAGCAGCTTTCCGGCGGGAGGGACGCGAGAGCAGTACTTC | CASSFPAGGTREQYF | TRBV7-9 | few | 15 | TRBJ2-7 | TRBD2
TGTGCCTGGGGTCGTTGGCGGGGCTCCTACAATGAGCAGTTCTTC | CAWGRWRGSYNEQFF | TRBV30 | - | 15 | TRBJ2-1 | -
TGCGCCAGCAGCCACGGCCTGGGCGGGCCGAACACCGGGGAGCTGTTTTTT | CASSHGLGGPNTGELFF | TRBV4-3 | many | 17 | TRBJ2-2 | -
TGCAGCGTTGACAGGCCAGAGAACACTGAAGCTTTCTTT | CSVDRPENTEAFF | TRBV29-1 | many | 13 | TRBJ1-1 | -
TGTGCCAGCAGCCGCGGCGGTAGCGGGAGTGAGACCCAGTACTTC | CASSRGGSGSETQYF | TRBV6-5 | - | 15 | TRBJ2-5 | TRBD2
TGTGCCAGCAGTTACGCCGACAGGGGATCACCCCTCCACTTT | CASSYADRGSPLHF | TRBV6-5 | few | 14 | TRBJ1-6 | TRBD1
TGCAGCTTCAACAGGGGGAGGAAGCTCGAGCAGTACTTC | CSFNRGRKLEQYF | TRBV29-1 | few | 13 | TRBJ2-7 | TRBD1
TGTGTCAGCAGCCTTCAAACAGACAATGAGCAGTTCTTC | CVSSLQTDNEQFF | TRBV7-3 | - | 13 | TRBJ2-1 | -